This paragraph reports one T cell receptor beta chain. The antigen remains undetermined. The sample belongs to a study of T-cell memory formation after mild COVID-19. Whole-study findings and limits: Balance between CD4 and CD8 was seen in clones contracting day 15 to 85, and a CD4+ lean was seen in later expanders.

The 5'RACE method, run with constant-segment primers, produced TCR alpha and TCR beta cDNA libraries (carrying sample barcodes and UMIs). TCRdb re-derived calls from the 5' RACE reads in MiXCR, one entry per CDR3 protein. The sample has roughly 550,000 distinct CDR3 sequences, roughly 20% seen once; the top ten hold 9.5% to 15%. The receptor was derived from an adult woman who had mild COVID-19 (a few samples of this study predate the infection). Cell type and time point are not known. Sequencing input: PBMCs or a T cell subset sorted from them (not recorded which).

CDR3 bases: TGTGCCAGCAGTGAATCCACAGGGTTGCAAGAGACCCAGTACTTC. Translation gives CASSESTGLQETQYF. V usage is TRBV6-1 and J usage is TRBJ2-5; D is perhaps TRBD1 (6 bases). Germline CDR1 is MNHNS and CDR2 is SASEGT. The CDR3 consists of 15 residues. The V and J ends lost 2 bases and 2 bases respectively, with 12 bases between them.